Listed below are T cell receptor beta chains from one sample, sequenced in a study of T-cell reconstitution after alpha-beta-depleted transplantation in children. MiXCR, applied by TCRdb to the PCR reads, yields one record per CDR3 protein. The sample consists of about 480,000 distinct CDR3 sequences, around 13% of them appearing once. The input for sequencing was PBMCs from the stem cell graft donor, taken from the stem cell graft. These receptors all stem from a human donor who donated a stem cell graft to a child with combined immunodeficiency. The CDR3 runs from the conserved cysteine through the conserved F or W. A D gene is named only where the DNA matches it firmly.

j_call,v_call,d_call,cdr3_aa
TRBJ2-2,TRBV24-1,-,CATTGVTGELFF
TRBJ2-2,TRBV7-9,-,CASSRAIGAGSGELFF
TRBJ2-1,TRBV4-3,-,CASSQLDTSYNEQFF
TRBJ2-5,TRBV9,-,CASSVAMAAQETQYF
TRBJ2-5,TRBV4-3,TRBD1,CASSQESDRGETQYF
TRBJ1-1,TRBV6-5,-,CASSYPRGRVGTEAFF
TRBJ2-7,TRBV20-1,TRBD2,CSARGSVSGDSYEQYF
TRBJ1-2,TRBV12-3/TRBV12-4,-,CASSFSGSHGYTF
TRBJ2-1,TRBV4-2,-,CASSQGEAGNEQFF
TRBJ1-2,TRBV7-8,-,CASSLGYGGPNYGYTF
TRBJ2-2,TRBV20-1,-,CSARGGYETGELFF
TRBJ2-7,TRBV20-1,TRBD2,CSARLAGKEQYF
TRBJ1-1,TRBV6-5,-,CASSYLGGRVGTEAFF
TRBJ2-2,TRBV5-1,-,CASSYGTARTGELFF
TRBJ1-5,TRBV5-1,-,CASSLREGGGPQHF
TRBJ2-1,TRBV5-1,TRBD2,CASRVAGPNEQFF
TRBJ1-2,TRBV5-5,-,CASSHETGFWGYTF
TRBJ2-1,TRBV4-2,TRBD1,CASSQVGQGDDEQFF
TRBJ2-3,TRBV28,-,CASSTQGFTQYF
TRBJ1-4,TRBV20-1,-,CSARGGTSATNEKLFF
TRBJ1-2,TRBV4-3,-,CASSQDPRSYGYTF
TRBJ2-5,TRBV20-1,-,CSAELAKHETQYF
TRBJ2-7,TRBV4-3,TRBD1,CASSYGTGEGEQYF
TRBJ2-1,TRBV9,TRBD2,CASSVFSGNPYNEQFF
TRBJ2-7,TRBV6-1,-,CASSEDRGSTGFYEQYF
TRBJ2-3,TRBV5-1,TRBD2,CASSLSGVSTDTQYF
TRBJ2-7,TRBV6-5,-,CASSYSQGLAEQYF
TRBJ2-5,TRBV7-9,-,CASSLRYQGNGETQYF
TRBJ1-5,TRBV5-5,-,CASSLLAGSNQPQHF
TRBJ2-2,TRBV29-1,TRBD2,CSAYGVSGRSTGELFF
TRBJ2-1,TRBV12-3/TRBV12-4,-,CASSKGGYEQFF
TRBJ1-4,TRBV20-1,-,CSARNHHGRPNEENEKLFF
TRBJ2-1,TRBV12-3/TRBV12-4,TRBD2,CASSSAGLAGEDEQFF
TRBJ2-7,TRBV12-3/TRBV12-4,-,CASSLVGTAEQYF
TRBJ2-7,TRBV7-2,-,CASSSRRGEQYF
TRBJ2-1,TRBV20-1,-,CSASGTYNEQFF
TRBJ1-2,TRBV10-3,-,CAISERDRSGYTF
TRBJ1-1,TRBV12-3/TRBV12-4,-,CASSRVNTEAFF
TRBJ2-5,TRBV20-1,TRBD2,CSAPPFTSVAETQYF
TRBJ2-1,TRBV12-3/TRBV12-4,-,CASSRRDGLYNEQFF
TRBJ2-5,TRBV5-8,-,CASSHGTQRQETQYF
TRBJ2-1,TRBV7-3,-,CASSLMEGGGEQFF
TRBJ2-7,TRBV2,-,CASSLTKISYEQYF
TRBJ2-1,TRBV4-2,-,CASSQDPYNEQFF
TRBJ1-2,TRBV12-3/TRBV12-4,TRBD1,CASATGDRANYGYTF
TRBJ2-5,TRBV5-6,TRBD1,CASSLGATGVQETQYF
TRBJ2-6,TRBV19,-,CASIAEVSGANVLTF
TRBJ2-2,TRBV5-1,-,CASSISGLTNTGELFF
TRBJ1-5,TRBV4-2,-,CASSQDYNQPQHF
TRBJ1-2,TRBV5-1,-,CASSDRTGGNYGYTF
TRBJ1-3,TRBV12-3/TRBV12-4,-,CASSFSGIGNTIYF
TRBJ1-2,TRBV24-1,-,CATSARTSNYGYTF
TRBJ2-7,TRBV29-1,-,CSVTENEQYF